Listed here are 24 T cell receptor beta chains from one sample, sequenced in a study of shared clonotypes between healthy human individuals. Sequenced by immunoSEQ multiplex PCR; TCRdb stores in-frame clones only, minus some. The data contain millions of clones, 90% to 95% of them singletons. The sample was naive CD4+ T cells sorted from blood. This sample's subset: CD45RA+ positively selected. The receptor source for this set is a man aged 18 to 30 in good health.

The rearrangement uses TRBV19 and TRBJ1-1; TRBD1 is a possible D gene (5 bases). Trimming pared 7 bases from V and 5 bases from J, leaving 17 bases between. The CDR3 has 14 residues. CDR1 LNHDA and CDR2 SQIVND come from the germline V gene (reference sequence). CDR3 DNA: TGTGCCAGTAAGGTTGGGGGGTTCAGGACTGAAGCTTTCTTT. This translates into CASKVGGFRTEAFF.

The V call is TRBV7-2, the J call TRBJ2-7; D uncertain. Trimming pared 5 bases from V and 0 bases from J, leaving 11 bases between. The CDR3 covers 14 residues. Germline V CDR1 and CDR2: SGHTA, FQGNSA. In nucleotides, the CDR3 is TGTGCCAGCAGCCGCGACCTAAACTCCTACGAGCAGTACTTC. It yields the protein CASSRDLNSYEQYF.

This chain connects TRBV5-4 to TRBJ2-5; no clear D gene. CDR1 and CDR2 (germline): SGHNT, YYREEE (reference sequence). The V and J ends lost 4 bases and 4 bases respectively, with 11 bases between them. This CDR3 spans 13 amino acids. The CDR3 loop is CASSLRALETQYF. DNA of the CDR3: TGTGCCAGCAGCCTCCGGGCTTTAGAGACCCAGTACTTC. Supplemented by reference TRBV5-4 and TRBJ2-5, the full variable domain reads ETGVTQSPTHLIKTRGQQVTLRCSSQSGHNTVSWYQQALGQGPQFIFQYYREEENGRGNFPPRFSGLQFPNYSSELNVNALELDDSALYLCASSLRALETQYFGPGTRLLVL.

The chain employs TRBV18 and TRBJ2-7, with 13 bases lining up with TRBD2. CDR1 and CDR2 (germline): KGHSH, LQKENI. Trimming took 5 bases from V and 7 from J; bases not matched to a gene: 11. The CDR3 spans 16 residues. Written as DNA, the CDR3 is TGTGCCAGCTCAGCCACCGGGACTAGCGGGACAGGGGAGCAGTACTTC. It yields the protein CASSATGTSGTGEQYF.

The V call is TRBV5-1, the J call TRBJ1-2; 9 bases are a match to TRBD1. Per the germline V gene, CDR1 is SGHRS and CDR2 is YFSETQ. The V and J ends lost 3 bases and 5 bases, in that order; junction bases with no gene match: 5. CDR3 length: 14 residues. This CDR3 is CASSSLGTGYGYTF. The CDR3 DNA is TGCGCCAGCAGCTCGCTCGGGACAGGGTATGGCTACACCTTC. The full variable domain, its missing parts supplied by reference TRBV5-1 and TRBJ1-2, is KAGVTQTPRYLIKTRGQQVTLSCSPISGHRSVSWYQQTPGQGLQFLFEYFSETQRNKGNFPGRFSGRQFSNSRSEMNVSTLELGDSALYLCASSSLGTGYGYTFGSGTRLTVV.

This chain joins TRBV6-5 and TRBJ2-5; D ambiguous. In germline, CDR1 is MNHEY, CDR2 SVGAGI. The CDR3 extends over 14 amino acids. Trimming pared 2 bases from V and 2 bases from J, leaving 9 bases between. For the CDR3, the DNA is TGTGCCAGCAGTTACAGGGCAACACAAGAGACCCAGTACTTC. As protein: CASSYRATQETQYF.

V is TRBV7-2 and J is TRBJ2-7; no clear D. V was cut by 6 bases and J by 1 base, with 13 bases left in between. Germline V gene sequence: CDR1 SGHTA, CDR2 FQGNSA. This CDR3 is 14 amino acids long. Here the CDR3 reads CASRPGVGSYEQYF. CDR3 nucleotide sequence: TGTGCCAGCAGACCTGGGGTAGGTTCCTACGAGCAGTACTTC.

This rearrangement joins TRBV5-5 to TRBJ2-7; maybe TRBD2 (5 bases). The CDR3 runs to 15 residues. Germline V gene sequence: CDR1 SGHKS, CDR2 YYEKEE (reference sequence). Trimming took 0 bases from V and 11 from J, leaving 21 bases between them. The CDR3, as DNA: TGTGCCAGCAGCTTGGAACCACCGGGGAGCCCCAGGAAGTACTTC. Translated: CASSLEPPGSPRKYF.

The J gene is TRBJ2-1, the V gene TRBV14; 12 bases map to TRBD2. CDR3 length equals 16 residues. V shed 5 bases, J shed 6 bases, and the junction held 8 bases outside the gene matches. The germline V gene has CDR1 SGHDN and CDR2 FVKESK. CDR3 loop: CASSENGLAGPNEQFF. The CDR3 DNA reads as TGTGCCAGCAGCGAAAACGGACTAGCGGGACCCAATGAGCAGTTCTTC.

The V gene is TRBV7-6, the J gene TRBJ2-5; 8 bases line up with TRBD1. Trimming at V came to 2 bases and at J to 5 bases, leaving 1 base not matched to a gene. CDR1 and CDR2 from the germline V gene are SGHVS and FNYEAQ. This CDR3 comprises 13 residues. DNA for the CDR3: TGTGCCAGCAGCTTATACAGGGGGGAGACCCAGTACTTC. Protein: CASSLYRGETQYF.

The V gene is TRBV4-1, the J gene TRBJ1-2; possible D gene TRBD1, 5 bases. The CDR3 length is 14 residues. The V gene lost 1 base and the J gene lost 10 bases, with 16 bases spanning the gap. The germline gives CDR1 MGHRA, CDR2 YSYEKL. The CDR3 DNA follows: TGCGCCAGCAGCCAAGTTATGGCCAGGGAGGCCTACACCTTC. It yields the protein CASSQVMAREAYTF.

This chain connects TRBV5-1 to TRBJ1-1; D might be TRBD1 (6 bases). The CDR3 contains 13 residues. Trimming stripped 6 bases from V and 5 bases from J, with 14 bases between. Germline V gene sequence: CDR1 SGHRS, CDR2 YFSETQ. CDR3 sequence reads: CASTLRGGTEAFF. The DNA for the CDR3 is TGCGCCAGCACTCTCAGGGGAGGTACTGAAGCTTTCTTT.

The chain uses TRBV7-2 and TRBJ2-7, with 9 bases identical to TRBD1. The CDR3 consists of 15 residues. Germline V gives CDR1 SGHTA, CDR2 FQGNSA. V lost 6 bases and J lost 5; bases outside the gene matches: 11. In DNA, the CDR3 is TGTGCCAGCAGATTATGGGGACAGGGTGACCACGAGCAGTACTTC. This sequence encodes CASRLWGQGDHEQYF.

The V call is TRBV5-4, the J call TRBJ2-7; the D gene is possibly TRBD2 (7 bases). V dropped 1 base and J dropped 1 base, with 15 bases sitting between them. Germline V gene data show CDR1 as SGHNT and CDR2 as YYREEE (reference sequence). There are 16 residues in the CDR3. In DNA form, the CDR3 reads TGTGCCAGCAGCTTGAGAAAGGGGGGGTTGTCCTACGAGCAGTACTTC. Translated, it gives CASSLRKGGLSYEQYF. The variable domain in full, with the rest retrieved from reference TRBV5-4 and TRBJ2-7, is ETGVTQSPTHLIKTRGQQVTLRCSSQSGHNTVSWYQQALGQGPQFIFQYYREEENGRGNFPPRFSGLQFPNYSSELNVNALELDDSALYLCASSLRKGGLSYEQYFGPGTRLTVT.

The V gene is TRBV19, the J gene TRBJ2-7; 13 positions match TRBD2. The CDR3 is 19 amino acids. Germline loops: CDR1 LNHDA, CDR2 SQIVND (reference sequence). V lost 2 bases to trimming and J lost 4 bases; unmatched junction nucleotides: 14. CDR3 in amino acids: CASSIKPGLAGPKPYEQYF. The CDR3 nucleotides are TGTGCCAGTAGTATAAAGCCGGGACTAGCGGGACCTAAACCTTACGAGCAGTACTTC.

The chain has TRBV7-6 and TRBJ2-7; D is unresolved. V lost 5 bases to trimming and J lost 2 bases, with 16 bases between them. In germline, CDR1 is SGHVS, CDR2 FNYEAQ. The CDR3 sequence is 15 residues long. CDR3: CASSPLQTAAYEQYF. In DNA form, the CDR3 reads TGTGCCAGCAGCCCCCTACAGACCGCGGCCTACGAGCAGTACTTC.

The genes are TRBV6-6 and TRBJ2-7; D remains unclear. Trimming cost V 2 bases and J 3 bases, with 11 bases left between them. Germline V gene sequence: CDR1 MNHNY, CDR2 SVGAGI (reference sequence). This CDR3 comprises 14 residues. CDR3 residues: CASSYEARYYEQYF. Written as DNA, the CDR3 is TGTGCCAGCAGTTACGAAGCGCGATACTACGAGCAGTACTTC.

The genes are TRBV7-9 and TRBJ1-1, with 11 bases aligning to TRBD1. The CDR3 length is 16 residues. V shed 3 bases and J 4 bases; nucleotides not matched to a gene: 7. Germline CDR1 is SEHNR and CDR2 is FQNEAQ (reference sequence). The CDR3 sequence: CASSFLRDRGATEAFF. The CDR3 coding sequence is TGTGCCAGCAGCTTCCTTCGGGACAGGGGGGCCACTGAAGCTTTCTTT. The full variable domain, rest sourced from reference TRBV7-9 and TRBJ1-1, is DTGVSQNPRHKITKRGQNVTFRCDPISEHNRLYWYRQTLGQGPEFLTYFQNEAQLEKSRLLSDRFSAERPKGSFSTLEIQRTEQGDSAMYLCASSFLRDRGATEAFFGQGTRLTVV.

The CDR3 sequence: CASSDSGATSYEQYF. The CDR3, as DNA: TGTGCCAGCAGTGATTCGGGGGCCACCTCATACGAGCAGTACTTC. This chain uses TRBV25-1 with TRBJ2-7, with D perhaps matching TRBD1 or TRBD2 (6 bases each). The length of the CDR3 is 15 residues. CDR1 is MGHDK, CDR2 SYGVNS, per germline. Trimming cost V 3 bases and J 4 bases, with 16 bases left between them.

This chain uses TRBV5-1 with TRBJ2-2, with 10 bases aligning to TRBD1. J gave up 6 bases and V 0 bases, and 5 bases lay outside the gene matches. Germline CDR1 and CDR2: SGHRS and YFSETQ. The CDR3 length is 16 residues. CDR3 sequence: CASSLGPGQGPGELFF. The DNA for the CDR3 is TGCGCCAGCAGCTTGGGGCCGGGACAGGGGCCCGGGGAGCTGTTTTTT. The variable domain in full, with the rest retrieved from reference TRBV5-1 and TRBJ2-2, is KAGVTQTPRYLIKTRGQQVTLSCSPISGHRSVSWYQQTPGQGLQFLFEYFSETQRNKGNFPGRFSGRQFSNSRSEMNVSTLELGDSALYLCASSLGPGQGPGELFFGEGSRLTVL.

The gene calls are TRBV7-9 and TRBJ1-6; no reliable D call. The CDR3 sequence is 12 residues long. The V gene lost 4 bases and the J gene lost 9 bases, with 7 bases spanning the gap. Germline assignment: CDR1 SEHNR and CDR2 FQNEAQ (reference sequence). The CDR3 coding sequence is TGTGCCAGCAGCTCACCCCCTTCACCCCTCCACTTT. Its translation is CASSSPPSPLHF.

J is TRBJ1-1 and V is TRBV19, with D perhaps TRBD1 (6 bases). V was shortened by 2 bases and J by 1 base, with 17 bases between the two germline ends. Per germline, CDR1 LNHDA and CDR2 SQIVND (reference sequence). The CDR3 contains 17 residues. The CDR3 region has the DNA TGTGCCAGTAGTATATCGGCAGGGGACCTTCAGAACACTGAAGCTTTCTTT. Translated: CASSISAGDLQNTEAFF.

Note on this clone: Additional DNA sequences in this sample encode the identical CDR3. J is TRBJ2-1 and V is TRBV7-3; 10 bases match TRBD2. With 5 bases clipped from V and 0 bases from J, the junction kept 1 base outside the gene matches. This CDR3 region has 15 residues. Germline assignment: CDR1 SGHTA and CDR2 FQGTGA. CDR3 loop: CASSPSGSSYNEQFF. DNA of the CDR3: TGTGCCAGCAGCCCTAGCGGGAGCTCCTACAATGAGCAGTTCTTC.

V usage is TRBV2 and J usage is TRBJ1-5; maybe TRBD1 (6 bases). CDR1 is SNHLY, CDR2 FYNNEI, per germline. There are 15 residues in the CDR3. V lost 8 bases and J 1 base, leaving 15 bases between the germline ends. In DNA form, the CDR3 reads TGTGCCAGCGGAACATCTACAGGGAGCAATCAGCCCCAGCATTTT. Translated: CASGTSTGSNQPQHF.